This T cell receptor (beta chain) was retrieved from a study of cytomegalovirus exposure and HLA in healthy donors. Study-level background: A data release that came early held approximately 85 million unique TCRs from HLA-typed donors. Study-wide results and limits: Earlier results showed most TCR beta V segments being productive about 87% or about 30% of the time. Donors were assumed by presence/absence analyses to have roughly uniform sequencing depth. Later on, analysis showed that most CMV-associated TCR beta chains appeared to be HLA-restricted.

It was with 60 Vbeta and 13 Jbeta primers that the PCR ran. Produced via immunoSEQ multiplex PCR; TCRdb's table is partial and in-frame only. Of fewer than 250,000 clones in the sample, roughly 86% were seen once. As concerns this clone: No antigen is known for it.

Sequenced sample: PBMCs. The receptor was isolated from a woman aged 18-29 years in good health and CMV-seronegative.

CDR3 DNA: TGTGCCAGCAGTTACGCCGGACAGGGGGCGGTTGAAGCTTTCTTT. Its translation: CASSYAGQGAVEAFF. The chain combines TRBV6-6 with TRBJ1-1; 11 bases agree with TRBD1. The CDR3 runs to 15 residues. Trimming cost V 2 bases and J 7 bases; bases outside gene matches: 6. The germline V gene encodes CDR1 MNHNY and CDR2 SVGAGI (reference sequence).